The entry that follows covers one T cell receptor (beta chain) sequence. Its antigen remains unknown. The sample is drawn from a study of cytomegalovirus exposure and HLA in healthy donors. The wider study: T cells numbering some 170 million yielded 100 million to 120 million unique TCR beta sequences in an earlier analysis. The study's early data release held roughly 91 million unique TCRs from HLA-typed donors. General study results and limits: TCR beta V- and J-gene trimming was later associated with a missense DCLRE1C variant. The records held CMV serostatus as the only immune exposure information.

The length of the CDR3 is 12 residues. Looked up from germline, CDR1 is KGHSH and CDR2 is LQKENI. The V end was cut by 2 bases, the J end by 3 bases, with 4 bases between. Amplification used 60 Vbeta primers and 13 Jbeta primers. Assay: immunoSEQ multiplex PCR; the TCRdb copy retains only in-frame clones and omits some. The sample has about 140,000 clones; 70% to 80% are singletons. The sequencing input was PBMCs. This receptor was identified in a female donor in good health and CMV-seronegative. J is TRBJ2-5 and V is TRBV18; no definite D call. The CDR3 here is CASSPIEETQYF. CDR3 nucleotides: TGTGCCAGCTCACCAATCGAAGAGACCCAGTACTTC.